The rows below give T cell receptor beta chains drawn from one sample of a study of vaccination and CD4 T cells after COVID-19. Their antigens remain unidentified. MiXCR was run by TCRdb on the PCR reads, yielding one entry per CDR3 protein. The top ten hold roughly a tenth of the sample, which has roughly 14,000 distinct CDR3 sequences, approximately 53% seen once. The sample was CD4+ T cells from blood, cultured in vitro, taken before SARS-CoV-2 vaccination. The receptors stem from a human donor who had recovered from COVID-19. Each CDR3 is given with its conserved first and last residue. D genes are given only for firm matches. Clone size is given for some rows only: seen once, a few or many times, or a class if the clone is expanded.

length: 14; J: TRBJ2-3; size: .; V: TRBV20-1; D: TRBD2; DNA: TGCAGTGCGTTACTAGCGGGAGGTAGGGATACGCAGTATTTT; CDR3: CSALLAGGRDTQYF
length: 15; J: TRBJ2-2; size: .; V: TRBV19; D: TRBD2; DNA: TGTGCCAGTATGGGGGGAGGGCCGAACACCGGGGAGCTGTTTTTT; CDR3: CASMGGGPNTGELFF
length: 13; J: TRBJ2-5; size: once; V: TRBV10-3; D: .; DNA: TGTGCCATCAGTGAGGGACAGCAAGAGACCCAGTACTTC; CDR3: CAISEGQQETQYF
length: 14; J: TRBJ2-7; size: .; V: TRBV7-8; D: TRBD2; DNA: TGTGCCAGCAAACCTAGGGAGGGTTTCCACGAGCAGTACTTC; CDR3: CASKPREGFHEQYF
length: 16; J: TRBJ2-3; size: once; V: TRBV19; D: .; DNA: TGTGCCAGTAGCCCTCTGACTTCCATGGGAACTGAGACGCAGTATTTT; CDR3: CASSPLTSMGTETQYF
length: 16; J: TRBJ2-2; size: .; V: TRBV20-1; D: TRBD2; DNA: TGCAGTGCTATAACTAGCGGGAGGGGGAACACCGGGGAGCTGTTTTTT; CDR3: CSAITSGRGNTGELFF
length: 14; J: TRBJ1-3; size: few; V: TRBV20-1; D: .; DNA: TGCAGTGCTTTCGACAGGAGCTCTGGAAACACCATATATTTT; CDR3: CSAFDRSSGNTIYF
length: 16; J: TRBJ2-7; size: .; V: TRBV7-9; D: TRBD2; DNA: TGTGCCAGCAGCCCAAACGCCGGCGGGGGCTCCTACGAGCAGTACTTC; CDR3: CASSPNAGGGSYEQYF
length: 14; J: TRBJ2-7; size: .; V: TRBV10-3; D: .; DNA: TGTGCCATCAGTGAACAGGGCTCCGGTGACGAGCAGTACTTC; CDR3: CAISEQGSGDEQYF
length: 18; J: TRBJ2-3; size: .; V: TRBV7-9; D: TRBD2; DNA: TGTGCCAGCAGCCAGAGTCCCGGGGGAGGGAGGGGCACAGATACGCAGTATTTT; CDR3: CASSQSPGGGRGTDTQYF
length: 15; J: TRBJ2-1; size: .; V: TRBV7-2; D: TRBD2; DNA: TGTGCCAGCAGCTTAGAGGGGACTATTTTCAATGAGCAGTTCTTC; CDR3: CASSLEGTIFNEQFF
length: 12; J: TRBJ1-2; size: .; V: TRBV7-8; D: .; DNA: TGTGCCAGCAGCCGGGGGCGGTCTGGCTACACCTTC; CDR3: CASSRGRSGYTF
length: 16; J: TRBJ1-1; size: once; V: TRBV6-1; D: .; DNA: TGTGCCAGCAGTGAAGCGCTCCGGGGGCCGTACACTGAAGCTTTCTTT; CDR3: CASSEALRGPYTEAFF
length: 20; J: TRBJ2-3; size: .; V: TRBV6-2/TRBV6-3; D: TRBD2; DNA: TGTGCCAGCAGTTACTTCCCCCTCCCGGGGCGGGAGTGGGGCACAGATACGCAGTATTTT; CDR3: CASSYFPLPGREWGTDTQYF
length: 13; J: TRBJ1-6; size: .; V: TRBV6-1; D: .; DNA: TGTGCCAGCCAACCCCCAGGGAATTCACCCCTCCACTTT; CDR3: CASQPPGNSPLHF
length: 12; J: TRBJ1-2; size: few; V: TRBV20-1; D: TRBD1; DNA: TGCAGTGCTAGCCCCAGGGGGTATGGCTACACCTTC; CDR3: CSASPRGYGYTF
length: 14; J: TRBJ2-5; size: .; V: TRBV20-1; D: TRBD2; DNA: TGCAGTGCTAAAGGGGCGGGAGGACGGGAGACCCAGTACTTC; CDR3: CSAKGAGGRETQYF
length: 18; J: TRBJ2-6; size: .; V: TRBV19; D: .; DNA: TGTGCCAGTAGTCCAGGGCTTGTCGCTAGGTCTGGGGCCAACGTCCTGACTTTC; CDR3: CASSPGLVARSGANVLTF